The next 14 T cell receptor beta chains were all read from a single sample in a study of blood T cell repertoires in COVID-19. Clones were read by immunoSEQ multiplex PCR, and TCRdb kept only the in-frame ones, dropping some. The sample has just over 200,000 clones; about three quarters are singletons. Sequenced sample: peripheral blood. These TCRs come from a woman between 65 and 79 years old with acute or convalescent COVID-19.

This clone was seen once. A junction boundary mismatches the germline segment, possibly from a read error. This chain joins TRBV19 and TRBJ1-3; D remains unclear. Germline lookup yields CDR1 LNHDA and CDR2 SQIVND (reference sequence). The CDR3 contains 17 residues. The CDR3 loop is CAGSVRALTRSGNTIYF. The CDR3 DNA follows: TGTGCCGGTAGTGTCCGAGCCCTGACAAGATCCGGAAACACCATATATTTT.

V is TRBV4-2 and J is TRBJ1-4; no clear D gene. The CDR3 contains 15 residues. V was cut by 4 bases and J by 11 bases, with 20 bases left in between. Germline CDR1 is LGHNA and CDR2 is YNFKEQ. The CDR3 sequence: CASSRLLEGTMKLFF. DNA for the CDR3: TGTGCCAGCAGCCGACTTCTGGAGGGCACGATGAAACTGTTTTTT.

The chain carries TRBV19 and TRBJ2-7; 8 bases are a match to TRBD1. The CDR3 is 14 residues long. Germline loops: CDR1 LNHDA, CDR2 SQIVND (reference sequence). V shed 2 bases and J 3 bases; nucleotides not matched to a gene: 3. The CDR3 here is CASSIPGGFYEQYF. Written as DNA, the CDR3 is TGTGCCAGTAGTATACCAGGGGGCTTCTACGAGCAGTACTTC.

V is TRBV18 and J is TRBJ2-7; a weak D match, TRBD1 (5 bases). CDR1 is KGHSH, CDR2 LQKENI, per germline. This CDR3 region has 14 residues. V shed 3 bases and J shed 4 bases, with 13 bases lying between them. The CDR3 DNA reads TGTGCCAGCTCACCTAGGGGAATGGGATACGAGCAGTACTTC. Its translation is CASSPRGMGYEQYF. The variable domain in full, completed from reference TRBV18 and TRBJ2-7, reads NAGVMQNPRHLVRRRGQEARLRCSPMKGHSHVYWYRQLPEEGLKFMVYLQKENIIDESGMPKERFSAEFPKEGPSILRIQQVVRGDSAAYFCASSPRGMGYEQYFGPGTRLTVT.

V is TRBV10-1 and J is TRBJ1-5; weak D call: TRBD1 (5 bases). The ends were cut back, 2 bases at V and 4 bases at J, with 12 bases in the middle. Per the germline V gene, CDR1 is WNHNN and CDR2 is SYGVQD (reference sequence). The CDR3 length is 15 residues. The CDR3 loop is CASSEGRGANQPQHF. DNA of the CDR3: TGCGCCAGCAGTGAGGGGAGGGGCGCTAATCAGCCCCAGCATTTT.

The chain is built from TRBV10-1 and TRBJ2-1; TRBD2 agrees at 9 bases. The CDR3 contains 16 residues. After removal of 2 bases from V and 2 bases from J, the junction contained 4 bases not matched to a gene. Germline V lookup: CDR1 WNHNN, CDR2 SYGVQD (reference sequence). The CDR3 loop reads CASSETSGHTYNEQFF. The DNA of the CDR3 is TGCGCCAGCAGTGAGACTAGCGGGCACACCTACAATGAGCAGTTCTTC.

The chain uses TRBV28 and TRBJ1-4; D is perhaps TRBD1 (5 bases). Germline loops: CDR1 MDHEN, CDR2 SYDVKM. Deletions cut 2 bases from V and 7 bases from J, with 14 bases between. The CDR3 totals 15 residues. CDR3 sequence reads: CASSLPAGGSEKLFF. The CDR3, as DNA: TGTGCCAGCAGTTTACCTGCGGGGGGGAGTGAAAAACTGTTTTTT.

Here the CDR3 reads CASSLAPGVSYNEQFF. The CDR3 DNA follows: TGTGCCAGCAGCTTGGCCCCAGGGGTCTCCTACAATGAGCAGTTCTTC. The chain has TRBV5-4 and TRBJ2-1, with TRBD1 as a possible D gene (6 bases). The CDR3 contains 16 residues. V shed 0 bases and J shed 0 bases, with 10 bases lying between them. Germline V gene lookup returns CDR1 SGHNT and CDR2 YYREEE (reference sequence).

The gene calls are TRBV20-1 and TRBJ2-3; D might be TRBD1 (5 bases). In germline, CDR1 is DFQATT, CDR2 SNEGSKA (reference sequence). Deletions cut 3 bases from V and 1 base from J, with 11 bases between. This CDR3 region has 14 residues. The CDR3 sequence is CSASPRVGTDTQYF. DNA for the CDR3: TGCAGTGCTAGTCCCAGGGTGGGCACAGATACGCAGTATTTT.

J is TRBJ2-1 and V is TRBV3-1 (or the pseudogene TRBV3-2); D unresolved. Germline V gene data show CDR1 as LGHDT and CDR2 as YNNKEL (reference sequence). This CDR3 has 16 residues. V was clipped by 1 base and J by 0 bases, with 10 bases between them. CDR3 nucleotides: TGTGCCAGCAGCCAAGCGGAGCGAGGCTCCTACAATGAGCAGTTCTTC. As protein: CASSQAERGSYNEQFF.

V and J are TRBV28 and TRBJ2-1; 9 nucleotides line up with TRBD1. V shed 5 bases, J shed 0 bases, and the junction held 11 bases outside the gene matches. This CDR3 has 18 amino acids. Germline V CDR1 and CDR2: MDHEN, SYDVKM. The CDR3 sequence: CASSTNAPGQGSYNEQFF. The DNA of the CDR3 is TGTGCCAGCAGTACCAACGCCCCGGGACAGGGCTCCTACAATGAGCAGTTCTTC.

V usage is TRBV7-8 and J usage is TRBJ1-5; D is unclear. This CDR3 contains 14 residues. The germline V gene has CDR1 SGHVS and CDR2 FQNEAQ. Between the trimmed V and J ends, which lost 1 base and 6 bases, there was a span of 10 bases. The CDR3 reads CASSLEAIAQPQHF. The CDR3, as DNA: TGTGCCAGCAGCTTAGAGGCGATAGCTCAGCCCCAGCATTTT.

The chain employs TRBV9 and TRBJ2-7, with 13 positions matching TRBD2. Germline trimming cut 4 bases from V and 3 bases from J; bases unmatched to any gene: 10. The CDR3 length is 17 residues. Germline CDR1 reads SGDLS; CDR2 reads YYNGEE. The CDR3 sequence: CASSLNPTSGRHYEQYF. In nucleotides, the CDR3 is TGTGCCAGCAGCCTAAACCCGACTAGCGGGAGGCACTACGAGCAGTACTTC.

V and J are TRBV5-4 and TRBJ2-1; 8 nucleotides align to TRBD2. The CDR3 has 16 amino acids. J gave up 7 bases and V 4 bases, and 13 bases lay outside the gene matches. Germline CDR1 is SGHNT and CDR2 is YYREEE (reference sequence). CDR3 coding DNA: TGTGCCAGCAGCCGAAAGCGGGAGCCCGGGTATAATGAGCAGTTCTTC. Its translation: CASSRKREPGYNEQFF.